The entry below gives a single T cell receptor (beta chain) sequence along with its context. What it recognizes is unknown. This entry is derived from a study of PD-1 blockade in classical Hodgkin lymphoma. Study observations and caveats: The diversity seen at baseline in complete responders resembled that of newly diagnosed patients. There remain no defined causes for the repertoire differences, which possibly reflect disease activity or prior therapy. Exclusion applied to patients who initiated nivolumab less than 1 year following ASCT.

This sample's time point: cycle 4 day 1 (C4D1), after 6 weeks of nivolumab. Every single patient, without exception, relapsed after autologous stem cell transplantation, and brentuximab vedotin exposure varied. Purification of CD4+ T cells from thawed PBMCs was achieved by magnetic negative selection. The protocol was immunoSEQ multiplex PCR, while the TCRdb copy is restricted to in-frame clones and leaves out a portion. The table lists about 18,000 clones, over 65% of them singletons. Specimen: CD4+ T cells from blood, collected before the fourth cycle of nivolumab. This receptor was obtained from a human donor with classical Hodgkin lymphoma.

CDR3 sequence reads: CASSHSVANYGYTF. The CDR3 bases are TGTGCCAGCAGTCACAGTGTAGCTAACTATGGCTACACCTTC. The V and J genes are TRBV28 and TRBJ1-2; D is unclear. Trimming took off 5 bases at V and 0 bases at J, with 10 bases between the two ends. Germline V gene data show CDR1 as MDHEN and CDR2 as SYDVKM. The CDR3 length is 14 residues.